The next 3 T cell receptor beta chains were all read from a single sample in a study of cytotoxic CD8 clonotypes in ibrutinib-treated CLL. Libraries were prepared by immunoSEQ multiplex PCR; TCRdb keeps only in-frame clonotypes and omits some of them. The table includes roughly 45,000 clones, over 60% detected once. The sequences come from PBMCs, collected after 24 months of ibrutinib treatment. Receptors originate from a human donor with chronic lymphocytic leukemia.

The gene calls are TRBV5-6 and TRBJ1-2; 7 nucleotides match TRBD1. The CDR3 covers 14 residues. After removal of 4 bases from V and 8 bases from J, the junction contained 11 bases not matched to a gene. The germline V gene has CDR1 SGHDT and CDR2 YYEEEE. The CDR3: CASSHDRDWGGYTF. DNA of the CDR3: TGTGCCAGCAGCCACGACAGGGATTGGGGCGGCTACACCTTC.

V gene TRBV7-8 combines with J gene TRBJ2-3; the match to TRBD2 covers 10 bases. The ends lost 3 bases at V and 8 bases at J; junction bases unmatched: 5. CDR3 length: 14 residues. In germline, CDR1 is SGHVS, CDR2 FQNEAQ. CDR3 loop: CASSFPSGGVTQYF. CDR3 nucleotide sequence: TGTGCCAGCAGCTTTCCTAGCGGGGGAGTTACGCAGTATTTT.

V and J are TRBV5-4 and TRBJ2-2; 10 positions match TRBD2. CDR3 size: 19 residues. J lost 4 bases, V lost 4 bases, and 16 bases had no gene match. Germline V gives CDR1 SGHNT, CDR2 YYREEE (reference sequence). The CDR3 is CASSRAIAGGIAGTGELFF. For the CDR3, the DNA is TGTGCCAGCAGCCGGGCGATAGCGGGAGGAATAGCGGGCACCGGGGAGCTGTTTTTT.